This T cell receptor (beta chain) was obtained from a study of CD8 T cells in Susac syndrome. TEMRA cells were FACS-enriched and CD8+ and CD4+ T cells negatively isolated. Reverse transcription of roughly 0.5 to 1 ug RNA was carried out with random hexamers. TCRdb reprocessed the immunoSEQ multiplex PCR reads via MiXCR and lists one record per CDR3 protein. The table lists 120,000 to 150,000 distinct CDR3 sequences, 85% to 95% of them singletons. The CDR3 consists of 15 residues. V gave up 0 bases and J gave up 4 bases, with 10 bases separating them. Per the germline V gene, CDR1 is SGHRS and CDR2 is YFSETQ.

Material: CD4+ T cells from PBMCs. J is TRBJ2-2 and V is TRBV5-1; no reliable D call. The receptor's source is a human donor with multiple sclerosis. CDR3 sequence reads: CASSLGPASTGELFF. Written as DNA, the CDR3 is TGCGCCAGCAGCTTGGGTCCAGCATCCACCGGGGAGCTGTTTTTT.